This TCR beta chain is drawn from a study of blood T cells in healthy people across ages (dated by TCRdb to 2015 to 2017). Broadly, across the study: Template switching captured roughly one uniquely barcoded TCR beta cDNA molecule per two T cells in model experiments. To track age-related changes in TCR beta repertoire diversity, the study relied on deep sequencing normalized with unique cDNA molecular identifiers. The donors were divided into four age groups: young (average around 15 years), middle-aged (roughly 42), aged (approximately 62) and long-lived (roughly 82). To avoid experimental bias, donors of different ages were randomly spread across the sequencing lanes. The study analyzed two additional independent replicas of 1 million unique cDNA reads from the same blood draw for two donors, one aged 18 to 29 and one aged 80 or older.

Libraries were made using 5' RACE. The data were produced on an Illumina HiSeq 2500. A second PCR of roughly 7 to 11 cycles was performed with a sample-barcoded 5' primer and a J-beta primer mix. Each TCR beta cDNA molecule received a unique molecular identifier from a template-switch 5' adaptor carrying 12 random nucleotides. Each sample yielded at least 2.5 million CDR3-containing paired-end reads. The Mint cDNA synthesis kit, primed by a TRBC-specific oligonucleotide, was used to synthesize first-strand cDNA from all RNA. Following uracil-DNA glycosylase treatment, a first 18-cycle PCR with universal primers M1SS and BC2_uni_R was performed on all cDNA. As for the original processing: For normalization, 1 million high-quality reads, each with a distinct molecular identifier, were randomly selected from each sample. Reads with shared molecular identifiers were discarded instead of being binned into consensus sequences. MiTCR, with a Q25 quality threshold and the strictest error-elimination algorithm, was used for CDR3 identification, clonotype clustering and error correction. A nonparametric unseen species model with Euler transformation was used to estimate lower-bound total TCR beta diversity. Clones were called with MiXCR by TCRdb after fastp trimmed the public reads at Q25, and only in-frame beta chains were retained. Rows matching on CDR3 protein sequence are summarized as one entry with the most common DNA and genes. These V and J calls are TCRdb output, not the study's own analysis. The sample table records under 1,000,000 distinct CDR3 sequences; 46% of these occur just once. The leading ten clones occupy approximately 18% of the sample.

Compared with germline, V lacks 4 bases and J lacks 3 bases; bases without a gene match: 4. The CDR3 numbers 14 residues from cysteine through phenylalanine. Only CDR3 DNA is held: 42 bases, read in frame from base 1. CDR1 LGHDT and CDR2 YNNKEL were looked up in the germline V gene (reference sequence). Donors were under 40 systemically healthy Caucasian individuals from Russia aged roughly 6 to 90 years. Each donor gave roughly 9.5 milliliters of peripheral blood, collected into EDTA-treated Vacutainer tubes. Ficoll-Paque density-gradient centrifugation was used to isolate PBMCs, with at least 7 million per sample. Total RNA, at least 5 micrograms per sample, was extracted from PBMCs with Trizol reagent. Naive CD45RAhigh/CD27high T cell percentages were measured by flow cytometry on a PBMC aliquot from every donor. Broad study findings and their caveats: Estimates of total diversity based on one million sequenced T cells were regarded as lower bounds and as underestimates. Compared with the aged group, the long-lived group had more naive CD4+ T cells, fewer expanded clones and increased TCR diversity, a pattern suggesting age selection. As age increased, observed TCR beta diversity per million T cells dropped in a roughly linear way, and a significant reduction was already evident by age 40. A strong correlation was found between observed TCR beta diversity and the percentage of naive T cells measured by flow cytometry. Because the CMV infection status of the donors was unknown, age-related changes in expanded clonotypes may potentially have been confounded. Because profiling used bulk unsorted PBMCs, naive and antigen-experienced compartments could not be compared conclusively.

A note on this clonotype: No antigen is known for it. Per-nucleotide qualities are absent, and no much larger clonotype sits a single base away.

This TCR was sampled from a man older than 75 in good health. The chain uses TRBV3-1 and TRBJ1-2; TRBD1 fits 8 bases in the junction. Material: blood. The CDR3 region: CASSLSDRDYGYTF. At the DNA level, the sequence is TGTGCCAGCAGCCTCTCGGACAGGGACTATGGCTACACCTTC.